This record concerns one T cell receptor (beta chain) sequence. This clonotype was seen a handful of times. Its antigen is not yet known. No base qualities exist here, and no much larger clone lies one base off it. TCRdb names Illumina HiSeq 2500 as the instrument used. Quantitative 5'-RACE with molecular barcodes was the method used to prepare the TCR beta libraries. For the original study's pipeline: To identify disease-linked TCR variants, a new computational method was used, one built on a probabilistic model of VDJ rearrangement. Using fastp at Q25 and MiXCR, TCRdb reprocessed the public reads and kept productive beta chains. Entries are consolidated by CDR3 protein sequence, retaining the most common genes and DNA. The V and J calls follow TCRdb's processing rather than the paper's. This sample has almost 400,000 distinct CDR3 sequences in its table, and approximately 20% of those were observed once. The ten largest clones add up to approximately 16% of the sample.

The source of the sample is a study of CD8 T cells in ankylosing spondylitis listed by TCRdb under 2017. General notes on the study: The study set out to find disease-linked TCR variants by profiling T cell receptor beta repertoires in ankylosing spondylitis patients and healthy donors. The full study cohort was made up of approximately 27 ankylosing spondylitis patients and over 90 healthy donors. Peripheral blood samples were taken, and synovial fluid was additionally collected from ankylosing spondylitis patients. What the work shows at the level of the full study, not this receptor alone: A TCR beta motif made up of several highly homologous amino acid variants appeared to be characteristic of blood from ankylosing spondylitis patients. Significant enrichment of the disease-linked clones was reported in matched synovial fluid samples from ankylosing spondylitis patients. Some motif variants had previously been reported in the synovial fluid and blood of reactive arthritis patients, which suggests shared mechanisms of disease initiation. A CD8+ phenotype was shown by the disease-linked clones, which were found at relatively low frequencies in peripheral blood.

V trim: 5 bases; J trim: 7 bases; unmatched bases: 14. Based on the germline V gene, the CDR1 and CDR2 sequences are MDHEN and SYDVKM. The CDR3 has 16 amino acids, counting the end cysteine and phenylalanine. Only CDR3 DNA remains: 48 bases, in frame from the first base. Sequencing used blood, either unsorted or a sorted T cell fraction (not recorded which). The clonotype was recovered from a male donor with ankylosing spondylitis. The chain was built from TRBV28 and TRBJ2-1; 7 nucleotides in the junction match TRBD1. The base sequence is TGTGCCAGCAGTCCGAACTTTAGACAGGGTGGGAATGAGCAGTTCTTC. Its protein reads: CASSPNFRQGGNEQFF.